The T cell receptor beta chain under discussion was sequenced for a study of metastatic and nonmetastatic thyroid tumors. CDR3 size: 14 residues. Trimming took 6 bases from V and 1 from J, leaving 9 bases between them. Germline V gene data show CDR1 as WSHSY and CDR2 as SAAADI. Every patient was untreated before thyroid surgery. TCRdb reprocessed the PCR reads using MiXCR. The sample shows over 9,500 clones, roughly 31% of them seen only once. Sequences were obtained from tumor tissue. This rearrangement joins TRBV10-2 to TRBJ2-2; D is uncertain. This receptor was obtained from a male donor with papillary thyroid cancer or a benign thyroid nodule (not recorded which). Some clones in this sample may be carry-over from other donors' samples. The CDR3: CASRVVKNTGELFF. In DNA form, the CDR3 reads TGCGCCAGCAGGGTTGTGAAGAACACCGGGGAGCTGTTTTTT.